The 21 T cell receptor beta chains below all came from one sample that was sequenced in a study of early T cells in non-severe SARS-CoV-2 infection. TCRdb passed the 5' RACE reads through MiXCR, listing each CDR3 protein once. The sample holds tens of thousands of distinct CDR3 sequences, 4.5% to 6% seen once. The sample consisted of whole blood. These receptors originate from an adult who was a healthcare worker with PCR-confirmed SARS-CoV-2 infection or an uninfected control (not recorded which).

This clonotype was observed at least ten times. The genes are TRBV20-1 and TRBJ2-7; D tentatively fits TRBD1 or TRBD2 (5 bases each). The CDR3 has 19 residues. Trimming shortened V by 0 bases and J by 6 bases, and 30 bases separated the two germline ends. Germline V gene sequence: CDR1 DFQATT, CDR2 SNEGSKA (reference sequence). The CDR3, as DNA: TGCAGTGCTAGAGACCTTACGGGTCAGCCCGGGACCCCGTCCAGCGAGCAGTACTTC. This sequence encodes CSARDLTGQPGTPSSEQYF.

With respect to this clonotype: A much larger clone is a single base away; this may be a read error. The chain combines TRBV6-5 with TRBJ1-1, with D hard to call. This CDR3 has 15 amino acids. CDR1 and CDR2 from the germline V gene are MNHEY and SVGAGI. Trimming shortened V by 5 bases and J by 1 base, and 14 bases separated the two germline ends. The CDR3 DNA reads TGTGCCAGCAGTCCATCGACACGGGGGAACACTGAAGCTTTCTTT. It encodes CASSPSTRGNTEAFF.

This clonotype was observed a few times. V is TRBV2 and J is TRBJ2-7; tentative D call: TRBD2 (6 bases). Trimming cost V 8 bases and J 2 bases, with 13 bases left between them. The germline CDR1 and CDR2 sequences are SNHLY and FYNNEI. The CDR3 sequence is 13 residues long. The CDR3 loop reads CASGPRRAYEQYF. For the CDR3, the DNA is TGTGCCAGCGGCCCCAGGAGGGCCTACGAGCAGTACTTC.

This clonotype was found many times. The CDR3 here is CASSLGRNVNEQYF. The CDR3 DNA sequence: TGTGCCAGCTCCCTAGGACGGAATGTCAACGAGCAGTACTTC. The chain recombines TRBV18 with TRBJ2-7, with no clear D. Looked up from germline, CDR1 is KGHSH and CDR2 is LQKENI. V was cut by 6 bases and J by 5 bases, with 17 bases left in between. CDR3 size: 14 residues. The full variable domain, with the rest looked up from reference TRBV18 and TRBJ2-7, is NAGVMQNPRHLVRRRGQEARLRCSPMKGHSHVYWYRQLPEEGLKFMVYLQKENIIDESGMPKERFSAEFPKEGPSILRIQQVVRGDSAAYFCASSLGRNVNEQYFGPGTRLTVT.

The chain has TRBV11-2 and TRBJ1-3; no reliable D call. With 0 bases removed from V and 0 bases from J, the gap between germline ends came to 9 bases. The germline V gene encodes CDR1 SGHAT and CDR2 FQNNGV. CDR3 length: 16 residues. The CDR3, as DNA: TGTGCCAGCAGCTTAGACCCGAAGGTCTCTGGAAACACCATATATTTT. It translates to CASSLDPKVSGNTIYF.

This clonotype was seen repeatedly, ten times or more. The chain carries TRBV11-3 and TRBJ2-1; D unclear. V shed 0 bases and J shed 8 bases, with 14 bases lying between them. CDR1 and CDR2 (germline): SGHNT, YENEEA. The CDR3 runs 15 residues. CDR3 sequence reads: CASSLDSGPKDEQFF. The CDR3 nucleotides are TGTGCCAGCAGCTTAGATTCTGGCCCGAAGGATGAGCAGTTCTTC.

CDR3 nucleotide sequence: TGTGCCATCAGAGGACAGGGGCTACCCACTGAAGCTTTCTTT. As protein: CAIRGQGLPTEAFF. The rearrangement links TRBV10-3 to TRBJ1-1; TRBD1 matches at 9 bases. This CDR3 is built from 14 residues. In germline, CDR1 is ENHRY, CDR2 SYGVKD. Trimming at V came to 6 bases and at J to 4 bases, leaving 6 bases not matched to a gene.

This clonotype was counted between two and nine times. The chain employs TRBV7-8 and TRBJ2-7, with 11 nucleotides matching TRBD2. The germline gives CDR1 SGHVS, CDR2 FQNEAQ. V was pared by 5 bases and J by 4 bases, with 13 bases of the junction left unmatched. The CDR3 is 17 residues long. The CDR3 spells CASSAFRGSSGRYEQYF. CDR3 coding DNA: TGTGCCAGCAGCGCCTTTAGGGGCTCTAGCGGGAGGTACGAGCAGTACTTC.

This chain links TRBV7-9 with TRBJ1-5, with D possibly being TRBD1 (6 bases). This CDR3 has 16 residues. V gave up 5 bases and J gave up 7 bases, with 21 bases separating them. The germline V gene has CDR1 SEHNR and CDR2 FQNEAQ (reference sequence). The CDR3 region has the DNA TGTGCCAGCAGCCCCGAAGGGGTTGGGGGCTTGCAGCCCCAGCATTTT. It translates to CASSPEGVGGLQPQHF.

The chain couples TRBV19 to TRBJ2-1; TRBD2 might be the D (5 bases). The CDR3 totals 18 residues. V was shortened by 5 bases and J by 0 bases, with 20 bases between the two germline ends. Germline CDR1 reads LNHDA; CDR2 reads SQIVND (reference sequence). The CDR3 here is CASSGGLGFTVSYNEQFF. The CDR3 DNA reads TGTGCCAGTAGTGGAGGACTGGGCTTTACCGTCTCCTACAATGAGCAGTTCTTC.

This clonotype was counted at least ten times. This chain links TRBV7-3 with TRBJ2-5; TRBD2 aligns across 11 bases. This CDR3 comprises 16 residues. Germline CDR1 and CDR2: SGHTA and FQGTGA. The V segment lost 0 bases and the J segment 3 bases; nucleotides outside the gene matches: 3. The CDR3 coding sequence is TGTGCCAGCAGCTTAACCGGTAGCGGGAGGGAAGAGACCCAGTACTTC. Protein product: CASSLTGSGREETQYF.

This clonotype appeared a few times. This CDR3 reads CAWSAILGATEAFF. In nucleotides, the CDR3 is TGTGCCTGGAGCGCCATCTTGGGGGCCACTGAAGCTTTCTTT. The J gene is TRBJ1-1, the V gene TRBV30; perhaps TRBD1 as D (6 bases). CDR1 is GTSNPN, CDR2 SVGIG, per germline (reference sequence). The CDR3 is 14 residues long. Trimming removed 3 bases from V and 4 bases from J, with 15 bases in between.

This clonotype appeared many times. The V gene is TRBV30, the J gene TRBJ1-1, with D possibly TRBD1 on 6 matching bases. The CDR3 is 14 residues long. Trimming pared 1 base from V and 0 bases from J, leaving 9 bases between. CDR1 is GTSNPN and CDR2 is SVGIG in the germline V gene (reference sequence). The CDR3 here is CAWSAGTLNTEAFF. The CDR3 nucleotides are TGTGCCTGGAGTGCCGGGACATTGAACACTGAAGCTTTCTTT.

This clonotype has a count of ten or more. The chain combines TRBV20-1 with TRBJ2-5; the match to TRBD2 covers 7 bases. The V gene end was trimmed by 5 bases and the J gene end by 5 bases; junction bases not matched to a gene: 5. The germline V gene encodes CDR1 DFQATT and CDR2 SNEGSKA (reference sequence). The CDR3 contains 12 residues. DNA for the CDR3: TGCAGTGCTTCATGGGGAGGGGAGACCCAGTACTTC. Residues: CSASWGGETQYF.

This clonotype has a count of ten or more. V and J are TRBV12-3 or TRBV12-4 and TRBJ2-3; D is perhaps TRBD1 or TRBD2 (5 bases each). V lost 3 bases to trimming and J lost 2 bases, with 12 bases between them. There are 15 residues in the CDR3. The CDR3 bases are TGTGCCAGCAGTTTTCGGGGCGAGAACACAGATACGCAGTATTTT. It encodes CASSFRGENTDTQYF.

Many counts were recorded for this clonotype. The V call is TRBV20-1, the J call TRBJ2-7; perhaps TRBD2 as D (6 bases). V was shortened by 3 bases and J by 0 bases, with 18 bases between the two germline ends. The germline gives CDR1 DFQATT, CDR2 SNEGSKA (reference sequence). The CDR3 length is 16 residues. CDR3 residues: CSARGELSTSSYEQYF. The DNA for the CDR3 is TGCAGTGCTAGGGGGGAGCTATCGACTAGCTCCTACGAGCAGTACTTC.

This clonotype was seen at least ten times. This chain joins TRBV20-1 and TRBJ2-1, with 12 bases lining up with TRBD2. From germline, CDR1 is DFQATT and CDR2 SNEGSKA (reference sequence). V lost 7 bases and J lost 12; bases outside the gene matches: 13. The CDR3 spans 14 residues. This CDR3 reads CSVAWASGRAGQFF. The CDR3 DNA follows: TGCAGTGTCGCTTGGGCTAGCGGGAGGGCCGGGCAGTTCTTC.

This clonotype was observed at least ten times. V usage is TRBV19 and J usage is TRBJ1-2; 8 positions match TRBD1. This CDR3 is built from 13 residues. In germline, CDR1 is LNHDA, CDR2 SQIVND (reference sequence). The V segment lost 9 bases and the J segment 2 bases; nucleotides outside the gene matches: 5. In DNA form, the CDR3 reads TGTGCCAGCGCCAGGGGGCGAAACTATGGCTACACCTTC. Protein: CASARGRNYGYTF.

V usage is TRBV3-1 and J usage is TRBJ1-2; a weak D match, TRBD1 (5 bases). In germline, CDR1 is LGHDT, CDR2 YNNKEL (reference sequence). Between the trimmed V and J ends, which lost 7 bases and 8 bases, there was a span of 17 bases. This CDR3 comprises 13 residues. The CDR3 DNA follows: TGTGCCAGCACCCCCGGGGACCAGAGAGGCTACACCTTC. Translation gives CASTPGDQRGYTF. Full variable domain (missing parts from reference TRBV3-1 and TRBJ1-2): DTAVSQTPKYLVTQMGNDKSIKCEQNLGHDTMYWYKQDSKKFLKIMFSYNNKELIINETVPNRFSPKSPDKAHLNLHINSLELGDSAVYFCASTPGDQRGYTFGSGTRLTVV.

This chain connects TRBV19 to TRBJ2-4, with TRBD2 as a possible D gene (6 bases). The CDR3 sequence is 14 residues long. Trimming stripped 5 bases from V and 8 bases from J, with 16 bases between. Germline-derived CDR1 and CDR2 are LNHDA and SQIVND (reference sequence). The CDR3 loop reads CASSLGTGVDIQYF. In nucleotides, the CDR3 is TGTGCCAGTAGTCTCGGGACGGGAGTGGACATTCAGTACTTC.

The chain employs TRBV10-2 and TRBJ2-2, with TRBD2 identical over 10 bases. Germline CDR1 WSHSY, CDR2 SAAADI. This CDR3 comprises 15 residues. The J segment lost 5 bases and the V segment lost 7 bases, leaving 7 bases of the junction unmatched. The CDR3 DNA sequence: TGCGCCAGCACGCTCTCGACTAGCGGGACCGGGGAGCTGTTTTTT. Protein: CASTLSTSGTGELFF.